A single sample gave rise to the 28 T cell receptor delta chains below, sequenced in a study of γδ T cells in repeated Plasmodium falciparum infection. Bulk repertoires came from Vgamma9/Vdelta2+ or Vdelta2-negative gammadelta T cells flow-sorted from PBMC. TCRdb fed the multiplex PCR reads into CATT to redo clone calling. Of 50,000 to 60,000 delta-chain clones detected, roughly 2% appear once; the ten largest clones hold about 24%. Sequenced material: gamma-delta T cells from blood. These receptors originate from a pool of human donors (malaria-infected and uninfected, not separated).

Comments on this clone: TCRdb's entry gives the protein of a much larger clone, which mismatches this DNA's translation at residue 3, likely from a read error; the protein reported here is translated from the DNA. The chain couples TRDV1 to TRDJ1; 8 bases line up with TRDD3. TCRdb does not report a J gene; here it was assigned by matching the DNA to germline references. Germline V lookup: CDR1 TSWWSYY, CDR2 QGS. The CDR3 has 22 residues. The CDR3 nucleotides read TGTGCTTTTGGGGAACGCGCTCCTACTTTTGGGGGATGGCCCAGGTACACCGATAAACTCATCTTT. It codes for CAFGERAPTFGGWPRYTDKLIF.

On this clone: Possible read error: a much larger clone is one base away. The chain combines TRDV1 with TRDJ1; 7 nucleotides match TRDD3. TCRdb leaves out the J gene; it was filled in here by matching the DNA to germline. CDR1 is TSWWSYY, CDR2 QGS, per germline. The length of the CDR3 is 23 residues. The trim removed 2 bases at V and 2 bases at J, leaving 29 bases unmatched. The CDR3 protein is CALGERNGVWGTRVSRGTDKLIF. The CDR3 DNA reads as TGTGCTCTTGGGGAAAGGAACGGAGTTTGGGGGACACGCGTATCCAGGGGTACCGATAAACTCATCTTT.

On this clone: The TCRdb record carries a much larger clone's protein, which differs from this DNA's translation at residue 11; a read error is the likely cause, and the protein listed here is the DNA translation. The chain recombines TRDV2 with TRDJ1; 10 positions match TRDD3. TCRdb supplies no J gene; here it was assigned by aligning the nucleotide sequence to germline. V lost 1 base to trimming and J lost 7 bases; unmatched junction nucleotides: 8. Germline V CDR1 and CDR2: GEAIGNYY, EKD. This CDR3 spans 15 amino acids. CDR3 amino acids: CACDTLGDNRGKLIF. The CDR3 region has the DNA TGTGCCTGTGACACGCTGGGGGATAACCGGGGTAAACTCATCTTT.

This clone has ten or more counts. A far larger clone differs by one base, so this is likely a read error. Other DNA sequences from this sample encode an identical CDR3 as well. The CDR3 nucleotides are TGCGCCTTTATGATTCCCTCGTACTGGGGGATACCCTTGAACACCGATAAACTCATCTTT. It encodes CAFMIPSYWGIPLNTDKLIF. The chain carries TRDV3 and TRDJ1; 12 nucleotides match TRDD3. This CDR3 is 20 amino acids long. Germline V gene sequence: CDR1 TVYSNPD, CDR2 GDNSRS (reference sequence).

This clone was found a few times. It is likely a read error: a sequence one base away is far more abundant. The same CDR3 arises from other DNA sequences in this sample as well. The CDR3 bases are TGTGCTCTTGGGGAAATTTTAACTCTCCCGCTTCCCCTAGCTGGGGGATATGGAGTCACCGATAAACTCATCTTT. Translated, it gives CALGEILTLPLPLAGGYGVTDKLIF. The chain employs TRDV1 and TRDJ1; 10 positions agree with TRDD3. TCRdb carries no J gene annotation; the J gene was assigned here by matching the DNA with germline. Germline CDR1 and CDR2: TSWWSYY and QGS. V dropped 2 bases and J dropped 1; count of bases not matched to a gene: 31. There are 25 residues in the CDR3.

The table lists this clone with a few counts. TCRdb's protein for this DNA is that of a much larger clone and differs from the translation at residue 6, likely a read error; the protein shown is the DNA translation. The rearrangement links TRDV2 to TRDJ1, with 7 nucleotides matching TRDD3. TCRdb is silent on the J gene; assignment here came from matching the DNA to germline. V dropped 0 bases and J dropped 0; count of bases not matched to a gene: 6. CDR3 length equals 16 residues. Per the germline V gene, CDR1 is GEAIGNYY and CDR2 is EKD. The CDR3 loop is CACDTMGDGDTDKLIF. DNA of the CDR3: TGTGCCTGTGACACCATGGGGGACGGGGACACCGATAAACTCATCTTT.

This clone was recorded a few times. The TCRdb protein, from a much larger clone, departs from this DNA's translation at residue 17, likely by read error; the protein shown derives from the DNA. CDR3 nucleotides: TGTGCCTTTGGGTCTACGTACTGGGGGTGTCCCCTCATGTACACCGATGAACTCATCTTT. This encodes CAFGSTYWGCPLMYTDELIF. The V call is TRDV3, the J call TRDJ1, with 8 bases aligning to TRDD3. No J segment appears in TCRdb, so it was assigned here by matching the sequence to germline. Germline V gene sequence: CDR1 TVYSNPD, CDR2 GDNSRS (reference sequence). CDR3 size: 20 residues.

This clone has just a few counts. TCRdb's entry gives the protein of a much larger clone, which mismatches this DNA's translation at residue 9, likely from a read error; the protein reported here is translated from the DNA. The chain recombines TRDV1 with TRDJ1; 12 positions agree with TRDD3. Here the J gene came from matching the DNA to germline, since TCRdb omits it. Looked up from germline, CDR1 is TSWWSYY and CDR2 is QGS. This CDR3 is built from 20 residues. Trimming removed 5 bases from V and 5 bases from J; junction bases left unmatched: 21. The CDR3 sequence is CALGRGKTTWTGGYRDKLIF. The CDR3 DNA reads TGTGCTCTTGGGAGAGGGAAGACCACCTGGACTGGGGGATACCGAGATAAACTCATCTTT.

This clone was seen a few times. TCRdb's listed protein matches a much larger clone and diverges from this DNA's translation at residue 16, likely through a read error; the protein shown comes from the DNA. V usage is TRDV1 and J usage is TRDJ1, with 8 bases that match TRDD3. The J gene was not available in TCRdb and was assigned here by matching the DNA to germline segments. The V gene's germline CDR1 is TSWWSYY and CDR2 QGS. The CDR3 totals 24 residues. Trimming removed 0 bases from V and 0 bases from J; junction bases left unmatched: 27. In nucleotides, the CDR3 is TGTGCTCTTGGGGAACTAGAGTGGGTTATTCCCCTATACTGGGGGGTCCCGTACACCGATAAACTCATCTTT. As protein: CALGELEWVIPLYWGVPYTDKLIF.

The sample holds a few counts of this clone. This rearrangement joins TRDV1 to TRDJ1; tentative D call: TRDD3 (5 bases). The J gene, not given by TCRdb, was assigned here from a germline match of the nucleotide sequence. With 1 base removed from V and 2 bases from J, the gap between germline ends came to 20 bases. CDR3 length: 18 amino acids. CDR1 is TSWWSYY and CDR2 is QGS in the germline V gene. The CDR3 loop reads CALGEHAGVPALTDKLIF. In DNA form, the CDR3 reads TGTGCTCTTGGGGAACATGCGGGGGTCCCGGCCCTTACCGATAAACTCATCTTT.

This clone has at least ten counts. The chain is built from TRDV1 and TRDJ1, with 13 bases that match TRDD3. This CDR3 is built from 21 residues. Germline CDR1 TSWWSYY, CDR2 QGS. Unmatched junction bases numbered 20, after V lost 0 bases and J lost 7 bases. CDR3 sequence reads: CALGELSSPLYWGIRPGKLIF. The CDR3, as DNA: TGTGCTCTTGGGGAACTGTCGTCCCCGCTATACTGGGGGATACGCCCGGGTAAACTCATCTTT.

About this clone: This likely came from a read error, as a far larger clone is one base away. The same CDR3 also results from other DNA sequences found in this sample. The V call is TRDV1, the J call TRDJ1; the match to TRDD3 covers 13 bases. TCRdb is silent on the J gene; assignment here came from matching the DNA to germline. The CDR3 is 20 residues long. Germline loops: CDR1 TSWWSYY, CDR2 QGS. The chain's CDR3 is CALGEASVSLTGGYAIKLIF. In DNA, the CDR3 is TGCGCTCTTGGGGAAGCCTCTGTCTCCCTCACTGGGGGATACGCGATCAAACTCATCTTT.

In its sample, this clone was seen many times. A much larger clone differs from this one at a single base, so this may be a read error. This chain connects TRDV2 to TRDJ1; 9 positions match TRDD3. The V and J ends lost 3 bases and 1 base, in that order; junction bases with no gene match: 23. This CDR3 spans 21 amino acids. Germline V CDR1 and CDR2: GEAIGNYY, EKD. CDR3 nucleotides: TGTGCCTGTGACCCGCTGGCCTTCCACACTGGGGATACGAGGTCCACCGATAAACTCATCTTT. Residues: CACDPLAFHTGDTRSTDKLIF.

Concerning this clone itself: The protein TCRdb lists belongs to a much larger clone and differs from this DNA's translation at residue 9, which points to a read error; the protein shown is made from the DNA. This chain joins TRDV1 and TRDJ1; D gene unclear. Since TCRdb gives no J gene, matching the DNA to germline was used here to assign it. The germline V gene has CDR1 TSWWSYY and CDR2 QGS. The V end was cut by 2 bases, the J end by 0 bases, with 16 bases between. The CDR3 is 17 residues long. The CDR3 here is CALGEGYPTLYTDKLIF. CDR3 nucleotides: TGTGCTCTTGGGGAAGGCTATCCAACGCTCTACACCGATAAACTCATCTTT.

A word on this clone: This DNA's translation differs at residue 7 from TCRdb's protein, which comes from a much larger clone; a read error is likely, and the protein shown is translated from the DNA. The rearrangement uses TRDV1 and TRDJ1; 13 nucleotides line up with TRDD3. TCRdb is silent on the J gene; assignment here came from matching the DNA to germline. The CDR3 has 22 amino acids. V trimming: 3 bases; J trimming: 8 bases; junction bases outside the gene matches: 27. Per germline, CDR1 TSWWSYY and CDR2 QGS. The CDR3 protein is CALGDPLRSTTLPVLGDTKLIF. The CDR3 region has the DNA TGTGCTCTTGGGGACCCCTTGCGGTCCACTACTCTTCCTGTACTGGGGGATACGAAACTCATCTTT.

The CDR3 is CALGPTLGDTIYTDKLIF. In DNA form, the CDR3 reads TGTGCTCTTGGGCCGACTTTGGGGGATACCATATACACCGATAAACTCATCTTT. V and J are TRDV1 and TRDJ1, with TRDD3 matching over 10 bases. The J gene, left out of TCRdb, was set here by checking the DNA against germline. Germline V gene sequence: CDR1 TSWWSYY, CDR2 QGS. This CDR3 has 18 residues. The V and J ends lost 5 bases and 0 bases, in that order; junction bases with no gene match: 12.

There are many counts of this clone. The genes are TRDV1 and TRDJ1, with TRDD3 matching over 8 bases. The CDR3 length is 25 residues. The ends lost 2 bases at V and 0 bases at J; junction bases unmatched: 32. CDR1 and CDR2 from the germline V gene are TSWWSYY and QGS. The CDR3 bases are TGTGCTCTTGGGGAAGTCGTGTTCGGTCCTCCCAACCAATACCTACTGGGGGTCAACACCGATAAACTCATCTTT. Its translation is CALGEVVFGPPNQYLLGVNTDKLIF.

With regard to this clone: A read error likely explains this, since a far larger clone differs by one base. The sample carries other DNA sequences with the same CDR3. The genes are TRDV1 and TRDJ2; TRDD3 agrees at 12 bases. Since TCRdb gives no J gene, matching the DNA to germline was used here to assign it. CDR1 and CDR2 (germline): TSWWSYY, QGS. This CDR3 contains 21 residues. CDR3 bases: TGTGCTCTTGGGGCCCCTCTACGAACTGGGGGATACTACGCTTTGACGGCACAACTCTTCTTT. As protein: CALGAPLRTGGYYALTAQLFF.

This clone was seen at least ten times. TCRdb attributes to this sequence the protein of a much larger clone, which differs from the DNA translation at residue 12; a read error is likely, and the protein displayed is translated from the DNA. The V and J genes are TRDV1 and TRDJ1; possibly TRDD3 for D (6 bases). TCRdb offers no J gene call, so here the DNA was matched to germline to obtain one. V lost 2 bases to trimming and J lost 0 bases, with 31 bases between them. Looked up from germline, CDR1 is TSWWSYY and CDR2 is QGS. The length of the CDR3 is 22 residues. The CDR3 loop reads CALGENQFKYWETPLYTDKLIF. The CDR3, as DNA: TGTGCTCTTGGGGAAAACCAATTCAAGTACTGGGAGACACCTCTGTACACCGATAAACTCATCTTT.

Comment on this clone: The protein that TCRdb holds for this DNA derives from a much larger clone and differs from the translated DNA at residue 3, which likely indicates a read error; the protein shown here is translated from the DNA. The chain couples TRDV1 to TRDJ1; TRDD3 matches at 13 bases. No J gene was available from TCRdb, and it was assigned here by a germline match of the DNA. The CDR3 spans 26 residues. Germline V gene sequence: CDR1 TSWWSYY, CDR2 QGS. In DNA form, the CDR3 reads TGTGCTATTGGGGCGCCTCGCCTTCTTTTCTATATTACTGGGGGATACGAGTTAAGTAGCACCGATAAACTCATCTTT. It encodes CAIGAPRLLFYITGGYELSSTDKLIF.

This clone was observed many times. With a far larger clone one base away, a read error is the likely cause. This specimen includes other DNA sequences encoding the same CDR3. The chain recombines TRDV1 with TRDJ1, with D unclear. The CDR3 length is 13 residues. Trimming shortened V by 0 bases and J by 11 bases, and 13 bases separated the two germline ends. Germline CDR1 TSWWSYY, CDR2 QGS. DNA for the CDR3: TGTGCTCTTGGGGAACTCTACGTGGGTAAGCTCATCTTT. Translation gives CALGELYVGKLIF.

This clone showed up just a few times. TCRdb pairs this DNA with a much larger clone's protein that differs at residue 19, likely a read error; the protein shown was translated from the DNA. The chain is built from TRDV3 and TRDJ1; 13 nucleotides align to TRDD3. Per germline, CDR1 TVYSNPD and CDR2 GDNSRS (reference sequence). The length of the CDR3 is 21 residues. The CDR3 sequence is CAFSVLFYWGIRESYTDKHIF. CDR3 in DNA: TGTGCCTTTTCCGTCCTCTTTTACTGGGGGATACGCGAGTCTTACACCGATAAACACATCTTT.

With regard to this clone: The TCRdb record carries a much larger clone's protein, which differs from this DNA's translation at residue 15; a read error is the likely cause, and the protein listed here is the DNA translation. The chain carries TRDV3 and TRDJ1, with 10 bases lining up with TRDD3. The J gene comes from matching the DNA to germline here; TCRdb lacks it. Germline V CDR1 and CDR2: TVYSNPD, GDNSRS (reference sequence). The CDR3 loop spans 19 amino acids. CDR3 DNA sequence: TGTGCCTTCCCCCCCTTCCTGTTTGGGGGATACTCGGACACCAATAAACTCATCTTT. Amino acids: CAFPPFLFGGYSDTNKLIF.

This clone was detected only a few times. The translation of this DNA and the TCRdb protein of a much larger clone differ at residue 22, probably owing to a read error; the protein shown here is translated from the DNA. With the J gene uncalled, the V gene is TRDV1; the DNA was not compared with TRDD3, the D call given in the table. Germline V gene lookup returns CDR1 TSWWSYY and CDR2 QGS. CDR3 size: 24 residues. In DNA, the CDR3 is TGTGCCCTGGGCAAATTCCTACTTCTCCCCTGGGGGACAAAAATCCCGAGGTACACCGATAAACGCATCTTT. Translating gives CALGKFLLLPWGTKIPRYTDKRIF.

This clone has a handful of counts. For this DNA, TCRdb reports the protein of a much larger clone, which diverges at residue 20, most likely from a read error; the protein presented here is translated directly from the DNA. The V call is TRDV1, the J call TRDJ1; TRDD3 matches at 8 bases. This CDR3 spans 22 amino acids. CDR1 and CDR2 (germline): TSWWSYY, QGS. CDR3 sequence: CALGEGIPRYWGEPRGADKPIF. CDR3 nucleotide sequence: TGTGCTCTTGGGGAAGGGATTCCCCGTTACTGGGGGGAACCACGGGGAGCCGATAAACCCATCTTT.

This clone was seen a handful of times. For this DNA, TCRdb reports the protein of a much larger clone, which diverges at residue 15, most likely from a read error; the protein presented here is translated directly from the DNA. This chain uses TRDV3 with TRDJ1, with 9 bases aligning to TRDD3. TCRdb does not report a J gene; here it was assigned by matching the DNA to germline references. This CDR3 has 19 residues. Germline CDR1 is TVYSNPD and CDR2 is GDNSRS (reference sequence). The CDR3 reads CAFTPPANTGGDPTGKLIF. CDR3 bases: TGTGCCTTTACCCCACCCGCAAATACTGGGGGAGACCCTACCGGTAAACTCATCTTT.

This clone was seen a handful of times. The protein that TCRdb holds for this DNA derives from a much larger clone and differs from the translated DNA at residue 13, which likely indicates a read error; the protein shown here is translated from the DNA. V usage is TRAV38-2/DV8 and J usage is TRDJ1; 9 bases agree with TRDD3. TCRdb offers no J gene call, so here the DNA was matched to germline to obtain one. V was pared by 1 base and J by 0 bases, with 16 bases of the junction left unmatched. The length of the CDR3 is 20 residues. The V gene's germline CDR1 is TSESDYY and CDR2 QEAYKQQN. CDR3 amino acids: CAYRSFYFPWGYVYTDKLIF. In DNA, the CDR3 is TGTGCTTATAGGAGCTTCTACTTCCCCTGGGGATACGTGTACACCGATAAACTCATCTTT.

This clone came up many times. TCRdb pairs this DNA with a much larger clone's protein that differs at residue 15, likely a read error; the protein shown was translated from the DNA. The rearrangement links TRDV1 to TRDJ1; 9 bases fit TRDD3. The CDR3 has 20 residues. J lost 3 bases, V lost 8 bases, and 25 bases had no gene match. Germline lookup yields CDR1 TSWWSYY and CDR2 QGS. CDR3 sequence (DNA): TGTGCTCTTAGAGGAGGGGGATACCCTGGGATACTGGGGTACGCCGATAAACTCATCTTT. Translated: CALRGGGYPGILGYADKLIF.